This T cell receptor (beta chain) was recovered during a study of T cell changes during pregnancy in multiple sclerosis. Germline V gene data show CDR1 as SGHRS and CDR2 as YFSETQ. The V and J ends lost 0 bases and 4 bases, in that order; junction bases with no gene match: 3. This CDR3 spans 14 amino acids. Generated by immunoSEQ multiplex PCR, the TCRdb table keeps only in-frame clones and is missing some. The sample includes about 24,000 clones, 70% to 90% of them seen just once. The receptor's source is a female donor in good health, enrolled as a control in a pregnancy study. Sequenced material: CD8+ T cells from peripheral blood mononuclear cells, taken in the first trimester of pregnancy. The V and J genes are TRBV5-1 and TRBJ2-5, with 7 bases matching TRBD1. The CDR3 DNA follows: TGCGCCAGCAGCTTGGTACCAGGGGGAGAGACCCAGTACTTC. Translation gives CASSLVPGGETQYF. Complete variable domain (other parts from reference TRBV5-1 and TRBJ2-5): KAGVTQTPRYLIKTRGQQVTLSCSPISGHRSVSWYQQTPGQGLQFLFEYFSETQRNKGNFPGRFSGRQFSNSRSEMNVSTLELGDSALYLCASSLVPGGETQYFGPGTRLLVL.